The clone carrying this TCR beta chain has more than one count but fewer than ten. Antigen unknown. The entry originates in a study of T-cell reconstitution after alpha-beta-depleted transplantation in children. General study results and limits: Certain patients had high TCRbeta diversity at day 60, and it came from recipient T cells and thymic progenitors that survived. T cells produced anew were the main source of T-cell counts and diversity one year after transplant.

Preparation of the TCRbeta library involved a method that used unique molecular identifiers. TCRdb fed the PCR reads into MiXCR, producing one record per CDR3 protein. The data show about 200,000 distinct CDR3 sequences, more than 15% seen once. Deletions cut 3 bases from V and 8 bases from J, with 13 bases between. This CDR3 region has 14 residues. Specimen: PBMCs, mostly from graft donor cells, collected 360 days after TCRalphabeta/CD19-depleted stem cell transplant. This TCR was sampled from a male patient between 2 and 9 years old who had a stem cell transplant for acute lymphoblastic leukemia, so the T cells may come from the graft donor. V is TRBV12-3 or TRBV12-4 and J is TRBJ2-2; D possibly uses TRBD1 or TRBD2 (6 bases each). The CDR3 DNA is TGTGCCAGCAGTTTCGAGGGGGGAAGAGGGGAGCTGTTTTTT. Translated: CASSFEGGRGELFF.